These 22 T cell receptor beta chains came from one sample sequenced in a study of blood T cell repertoires in COVID-19. Here immunoSEQ multiplex PCR was the method, and the copy in TCRdb shows in-frame clones only, minus some. The sample gives roughly 67,000 clones, approximately 80% of which show up once; 5.5% to 7.5% is in the top ten. The sequencing sample was made of peripheral blood. The receptor set was obtained from a woman aged 60-70 years with acute or convalescent COVID-19.

In the case of this clone: Other DNA sequences in this sample translate to the same CDR3. The V gene is TRBV2, the J gene TRBJ1-6, with D maybe TRBD1 (5 bases). The CDR3 is 14 residues long. The germline V and J ends were trimmed by 3 bases and 8 bases, with 11 bases remaining between them. Looked up from germline, CDR1 is SNHLY and CDR2 is FYNNEI. CDR3: CASSEGRVHSPLHF. The CDR3 nucleotides are TGTGCCAGCAGTGAGGGCAGGGTGCATTCACCCCTCCACTTT.

The chain couples TRBV7-9 to TRBJ1-4, with TRBD1 identical over 8 bases. Germline V gene data show CDR1 as SEHNR and CDR2 as FQNEAQ (reference sequence). V trimming: 5 bases; J trimming: 8 bases; junction bases outside the gene matches: 7. The CDR3 length is 14 residues. CDR3 coding DNA: TGTGCCAGCAGCCCCGACAGGGGTAGCGAAAAACTGTTTTTT. Encoded protein: CASSPDRGSEKLFF.

The chain joins TRBV2 to TRBJ2-7, with 7 bases fitting TRBD1. V dropped 7 bases and J dropped 10; count of bases not matched to a gene: 10. There are 12 residues in the CDR3. In germline, CDR1 is SNHLY, CDR2 FYNNEI. The CDR3 sequence: CASTLSGTVQYF. In nucleotides, the CDR3 is TGTGCCAGCACCCTTTCCGGGACAGTCCAGTACTTC.

The chain employs TRBV2 and TRBJ1-4; TRBD1 might be the D (6 bases). V gave up 2 bases and J gave up 7 bases, with 14 bases separating them. Germline V CDR1 and CDR2: SNHLY, FYNNEI. The CDR3 length is 15 residues. The CDR3 coding sequence is TGTGCCAGCAGTGAATACGGGGGGCTAATTGAAAAACTGTTTTTT. Protein: CASSEYGGLIEKLFF.

This clone has just one count. The rearrangement joins TRBV18 to TRBJ1-1; TRBD1 matches at 7 bases. CDR1 and CDR2 from the germline V gene are KGHSH and LQKENI. The CDR3 has 14 amino acids. The ends lost 3 bases at V and 3 bases at J; junction bases unmatched: 4. CDR3 in DNA: TGTGCCAGCTCACCCTGGACAGGAGACACTGAAGCTTTCTTT. Protein sequence: CASSPWTGDTEAFF.

The chain joins TRBV27 to TRBJ2-1, with TRBD2 identical over 11 bases. V shed 5 bases and J 3 bases; nucleotides not matched to a gene: 6. This CDR3 comprises 16 residues. Germline V gives CDR1 MNHEY, CDR2 SMNVEV (reference sequence). The CDR3 loop reads CASSPLAGGVYNEQFF. DNA of the CDR3: TGTGCCAGCAGTCCGCTAGCGGGGGGCGTCTACAATGAGCAGTTCTTC.

The chain carries TRBV6-5 and TRBJ1-6; 12 bases are a match to TRBD1. Germline V gene lookup returns CDR1 MNHEY and CDR2 SVGAGI. The CDR3 spans 16 residues. V shed 2 bases and J 7 bases; nucleotides not matched to a gene: 3. The DNA for the CDR3 is TGTGCCAGCAGTTACGAGGGACAGGGGGCCAATTCACCCCTCCACTTT. Translated: CASSYEGQGANSPLHF.

This chain connects TRBV7-2 to TRBJ2-7; unclear D gene. The CDR3 is 14 residues long. The germline CDR1 and CDR2 sequences are SGHTA and FQGNSA. V was shortened by 1 base and J by 3 bases, with 10 bases between the two germline ends. As DNA, the CDR3 is TGTGCCAGCAGCTTAGGCAGCTCTAGCTACGAGCAGTACTTC. Translating it yields CASSLGSSSYEQYF.

For the CDR3, the DNA is TGCGCCAGCAGTGCAGGGTCGGTGAACACTGAAGCTTTCTTT. Translated, it gives CASSAGSVNTEAFF. V and J are TRBV10-1 and TRBJ1-1; D might be TRBD1 (5 bases). V was clipped by 4 bases and J by 0 bases, with 9 bases between them. The V gene's germline CDR1 is WNHNN and CDR2 SYGVQD (reference sequence). The CDR3 contains 14 residues.

The J gene is TRBJ1-2, the V gene TRBV10-2, with D maybe TRBD1 (5 bases). The V gene's germline CDR1 is WSHSY and CDR2 SAAADI. CDR3 length: 16 amino acids. The V and J ends lost 1 base and 0 bases respectively, with 12 bases between them. The CDR3: CASSELVGQSNYGYTF. DNA of the CDR3: TGCGCCAGCAGTGAGTTGGTGGGGCAATCTAACTATGGCTACACCTTC.

This clone was observed a handful of times. The V gene is TRBV5-5, the J gene TRBJ1-4; D gene unclear. The CDR3 spans 13 residues. Germline V gene lookup returns CDR1 SGHKS and CDR2 YYEKEE (reference sequence). V was cut by 0 bases and J by 8 bases, with 8 bases left in between. The CDR3 sequence is CASSLGVGEKLFF. CDR3 coding DNA: TGTGCCAGCAGCTTGGGGGTGGGCGAAAAACTGTTTTTT.

Worth noting for this clone: This CDR3 fails to terminate in the conserved phenylalanine or tryptophan, so it likely reflects a read error. It is unclear where the CDR3 begins or ends on the DNA, so no DNA is shown, and the CDR3 is as TCRdb lists it. The rearrangement joins TRBV7-3 to TRBJ2-3; the table assigns TRBD2, which was not confirmed against the DNA. Termini included, the CDR3 measures 11 amino acids. Germline V gene lookup returns CDR1 SGHTA and CDR2 FQGTGA. CDR3 in amino acids: CASSLNLDYHS.

This clone was found a few times. The CDR3 sequence: CASRKTGTGGGYTF. The CDR3 DNA reads as TGTGCCAGCAGGAAGACCGGGACAGGGGGCGGCTACACCTTC. The chain couples TRBV27 to TRBJ1-2; 12 bases map to TRBD1. Germline V gene sequence: CDR1 MNHEY, CDR2 SMNVEV (reference sequence). The CDR3 contains 14 residues. V shed 6 bases, J shed 8 bases, and the junction held 7 bases outside the gene matches.

The chain couples TRBV10-3 to TRBJ2-5; D not certain. Germline CDR1 reads ENHRY; CDR2 reads SYGVKD. Trimming removed 6 bases from V and 0 bases from J, with 14 bases in between. This CDR3 region has 15 residues. CDR3 protein: CAIREAAVNQETQYF. The CDR3 bases are TGTGCCATCAGAGAAGCCGCCGTAAACCAAGAGACCCAGTACTTC.

This clone showed up just once. CDR3 residues: CASSGAATGNYGYTF. As DNA, the CDR3 is TGCGCCAGCAGCGGAGCAGCGACAGGGAACTATGGCTACACCTTC. The rearrangement links TRBV5-1 to TRBJ1-2, with TRBD1 matching 7 bases. CDR1 SGHRS and CDR2 YFSETQ come from the germline V gene. This CDR3 contains 15 residues. Trimming took 4 bases from V and 2 from J; bases not matched to a gene: 8.

This sequence joins TRBV3-1 (or the pseudogene TRBV3-2) and TRBJ1-4, with D uncertain. V gave up 4 bases and J gave up 8 bases, with 14 bases separating them. This CDR3 has 14 residues. In germline, CDR1 is LGHDT, CDR2 YNNKEL (reference sequence). CDR3 residues: CASSLREVGEKLFF. The CDR3 DNA follows: TGTGCCAGCAGCCTCCGGGAGGTAGGGGAAAAACTGTTTTTT.

The CDR3 region is CASSLLQGTNEKLFF. The CDR3 DNA follows: TGTGCCAGCAGCCTGTTACAGGGCACTAATGAAAAACTGTTTTTT. V and J are TRBV14 and TRBJ1-4; possibly TRBD1 for D (6 bases). The germline V gene encodes CDR1 SGHDN and CDR2 FVKESK. There are 15 residues in the CDR3. Trimming pared 4 bases from V and 2 bases from J, leaving 11 bases between.

The rearrangement uses TRBV7-2 and TRBJ1-5, with 8 nucleotides matching TRBD1. Germline values: CDR1 SGHTA, CDR2 FQGNSA. The J segment lost 4 bases and the V segment lost 5 bases, leaving 10 bases of the junction unmatched. This CDR3 has 16 amino acids. This CDR3 is CASSPSVGTGNQPQHF. In DNA, the CDR3 is TGTGCCAGCAGCCCCTCCGTGGGGACAGGTAATCAGCCCCAGCATTTT. Using reference TRBV7-2 and TRBJ1-5 for the parts outside the CDR3, the full variable domain is GAGVSQSPSNKVTEKGKDVELRCDPISGHTALYWYRQSLGQGLEFLIYFQGNSAPDKSGLPSDRFSAERTGGSVSTLTIQRTQQEDSAVYLCASSPSVGTGNQPQHFGDGTRLSIL.

The genes are TRBV5-6 and TRBJ2-7, with D possibly TRBD1 on 5 matching bases. Germline assignment: CDR1 SGHDT and CDR2 YYEEEE. The CDR3 contains 13 residues. Trimming pared 4 bases from V and 4 bases from J, leaving 12 bases between. The CDR3 bases are TGTGCCAGCAGCAGGGGTCTGCTGTACGAGCAGTACTTC. Protein sequence: CASSRGLLYEQYF. The complete variable domain, with remaining parts taken from reference TRBV5-6 and TRBJ2-7, reads DAGVTQSPTHLIKTRGQQVTLRCSPKSGHDTVSWYQQALGQGPQFIFQYYEEEERQRGNFPDRFSGHQFPNYSSELNVNALLLGDSALYLCASSRGLLYEQYFGPGTRLTVT.

This clone appeared a single time. The V and J genes are TRBV14 and TRBJ1-6; possibly TRBD1 for D (5 bases). Per the germline V gene, CDR1 is SGHDN and CDR2 is FVKESK. The V gene lost 6 bases and the J gene lost 3 bases, with 15 bases spanning the gap. The CDR3 sequence is 16 residues long. The CDR3 bases are TGTGCCAGCAGTCCGACAGACCCCTACTATAATTCACCCCTCCACTTT. Translating gives CASSPTDPYYNSPLHF.

This chain joins TRBV3-1 (or the pseudogene TRBV3-2) and TRBJ1-1; TRBD1 agrees at 8 bases. V lost 4 bases and J lost 5; bases outside the gene matches: 6. CDR3 length equals 14 residues. The germline V gene has CDR1 LGHDT and CDR2 YNNKEL (reference sequence). This chain's CDR3 is CASSPRTGRTEAFF. CDR3 sequence (DNA): TGTGCCAGCAGCCCTCGGACAGGGAGAACTGAAGCTTTCTTT.

This clone was found once. The chain joins TRBV4-1 to TRBJ1-3; TRBD1 is a possible D gene (5 bases). CDR1 MGHRA and CDR2 YSYEKL come from the germline V gene. This CDR3 is 16 amino acids long. Trimming took 4 bases from V and 0 from J, leaving 13 bases between them. CDR3 DNA sequence: TGCGCCAGCAGCCGACCAGGGTCGAGCTCTGGAAACACCATATATTTT. Amino acid sequence: CASSRPGSSSGNTIYF.